Shown below are 9 T cell receptor beta chains from a single sample sequenced in a study of blood T cell repertoires in COVID-19. TCRdb's copy holds only in-frame clones and misses some; the assay was immunoSEQ multiplex PCR. The sample has some 330,000 clones, around 87% seen once. Sequenced material: PBMCs or T cells enriched from blood (not recorded which). The origin of the receptors is a man aged 40-55 years in a cohort exposed to, infected with or recovered from COVID-19 (not recorded which).

This clone appeared a single time. The chain couples TRBV7-9 to TRBJ1-3; unclear D gene. This CDR3 is 16 amino acids long. Trimming removed 0 bases from V and 0 bases from J, with 9 bases in between. Germline values: CDR1 SEHNR, CDR2 FQNEAQ (reference sequence). For the CDR3, the DNA is TGTGCCAGCAGCTTAGCGCTTACAGACTCTGGAAACACCATATATTTT. Protein product: CASSLALTDSGNTIYF. Based on the CDR3 plus reference TRBV7-9 and TRBJ1-3, the full variable domain is DTGVSQNPRHKITKRGQNVTFRCDPISEHNRLYWYRQTLGQGPEFLTYFQNEAQLEKSRLLSDRFSAERPKGSFSTLEIQRTEQGDSAMYLCASSLALTDSGNTIYFGEGSWLTVV.

This clone showed up just once. The V gene is TRBV9, the J gene TRBJ2-3; TRBD1 or TRBD2 may be the D gene (9 bases each). Deletions cut 2 bases from V and 4 bases from J, with 23 bases between. Germline V gene lookup returns CDR1 SGDLS and CDR2 YYNGEE. The CDR3 covers 18 residues. In DNA form, the CDR3 reads TGTGCCAGCAGCGTCCGGACAGGGGTTGCGGGAGGGCCAGATACGCAGTATTTT. The encoded protein is CASSVRTGVAGGPDTQYF.

The chain carries TRBV10-1 and TRBJ2-6, with 9 bases lining up with TRBD1. Germline trimming cut 6 bases from V and 3 bases from J; bases unmatched to any gene: 3. CDR3 size: 15 residues. The germline CDR1 and CDR2 sequences are WNHNN and SYGVQD (reference sequence). CDR3 loop: CASRDRGFGANVLTF. The CDR3 bases are TGCGCCAGCAGGGACAGGGGTTTTGGGGCCAACGTCCTGACTTTC.

V is TRBV6-5 and J is TRBJ2-1; possible D gene TRBD2, 6 bases. Trimming cost V 7 bases and J 10 bases, with 14 bases left between them. This CDR3 comprises 12 residues. Germline CDR1 is MNHEY and CDR2 is SVGAGI. The CDR3 here is CASTNGGGEQFF. CDR3 nucleotides: TGTGCCAGCACCAACGGGGGTGGGGAGCAGTTCTTC.

The J gene is TRBJ2-4, the V gene TRBV20-1, with D hard to call. CDR3 size: 14 residues. Germline values: CDR1 DFQATT, CDR2 SNEGSKA (reference sequence). V shed 3 bases and J shed 1 base, with 10 bases lying between them. DNA for the CDR3: TGCAGTGCTAGTTCAGACAAGGCCAAAAACATTCAGTACTTC. Protein product: CSASSDKAKNIQYF.

V gene TRBV7-3 combines with J gene TRBJ2-2; D unresolved. The CDR3 has 13 amino acids. CDR1 and CDR2 (germline): SGHTA, FQGTGA. Trimming shortened V by 5 bases and J by 4 bases, and 8 bases separated the two germline ends. The CDR3 DNA reads TGTGCCAGCAGCGCCTCTAGCACCGGGGAGCTGTTTTTT. It is translated as CASSASSTGELFF.

V and J are TRBV11-2 and TRBJ1-3; TRBD1 matches at 10 bases. This CDR3 has 17 residues. In germline, CDR1 is SGHAT, CDR2 FQNNGV. V was clipped by 5 bases and J by 4 bases; unmatched bases: 11. CDR3 region: CASSPIDRGRLGNTIYF. As DNA, the CDR3 is TGTGCCAGCAGCCCTATCGACAGGGGGCGATTAGGAAACACCATATATTTT.

The rearrangement joins TRBV5-1 to TRBJ2-7, with 7 bases aligning to TRBD2. V was clipped by 4 bases and J by 5 bases; unmatched bases: 12. The germline V gene has CDR1 SGHRS and CDR2 YFSETQ. The CDR3 is 15 amino acids. Written as DNA, the CDR3 is TGCGCCAGCAGCCCGAGGGGCGGGCGGGGGAACGAGCAGTACTTC. Residues: CASSPRGGRGNEQYF.

J is TRBJ2-3 and V is TRBV28; 7 bases are shared with TRBD2. Germline assignment: CDR1 MDHEN and CDR2 SYDVKM. This CDR3 spans 15 amino acids. V dropped 3 bases and J dropped 4; count of bases not matched to a gene: 7. Here the CDR3 reads CASSFAGVRADTQYF. Written as DNA, the CDR3 is TGTGCCAGCAGTTTTGCGGGAGTAAGGGCAGATACGCAGTATTTT.